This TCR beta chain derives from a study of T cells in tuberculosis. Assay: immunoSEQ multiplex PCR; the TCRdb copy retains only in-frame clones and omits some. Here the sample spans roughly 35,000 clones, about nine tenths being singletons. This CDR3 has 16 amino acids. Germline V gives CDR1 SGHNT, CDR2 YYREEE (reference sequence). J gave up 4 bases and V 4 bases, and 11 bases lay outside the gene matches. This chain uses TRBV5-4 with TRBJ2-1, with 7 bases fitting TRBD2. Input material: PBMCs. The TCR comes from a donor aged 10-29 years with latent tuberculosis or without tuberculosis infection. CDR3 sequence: CASSDHRGRGYNEQFF. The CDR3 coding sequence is TGTGCCAGCAGCGACCACCGTGGGCGGGGGTACAATGAGCAGTTCTTC.